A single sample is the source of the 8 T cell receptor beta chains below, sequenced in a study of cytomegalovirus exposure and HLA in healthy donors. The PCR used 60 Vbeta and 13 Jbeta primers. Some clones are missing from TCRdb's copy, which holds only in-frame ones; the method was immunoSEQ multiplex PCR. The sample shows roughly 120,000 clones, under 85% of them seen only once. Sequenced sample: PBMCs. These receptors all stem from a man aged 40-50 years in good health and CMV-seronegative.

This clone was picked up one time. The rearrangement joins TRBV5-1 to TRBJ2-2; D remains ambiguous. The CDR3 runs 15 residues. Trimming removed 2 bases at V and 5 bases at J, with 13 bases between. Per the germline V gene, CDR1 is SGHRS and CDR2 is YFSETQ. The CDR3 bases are TGCGCCAGCAGCTTCAGGCCGGATAGAACCGGGGAGCTGTTTTTT. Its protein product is CASSFRPDRTGELFF.

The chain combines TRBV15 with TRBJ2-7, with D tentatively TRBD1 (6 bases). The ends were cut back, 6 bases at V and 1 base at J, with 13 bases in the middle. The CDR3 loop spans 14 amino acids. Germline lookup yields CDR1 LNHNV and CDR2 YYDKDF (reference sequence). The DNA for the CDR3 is TGTGCCACCAGTGGTGGGGACATATCCTACGAGCAGTACTTC. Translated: CATSGGDISYEQYF.

The CDR3 DNA reads TGTGCTAGTGGCCCGGACAGCGAGCAGTTCTTC. Encoded protein: CASGPDSEQFF. This sequence joins TRBV12-5 and TRBJ2-1; the D gene is possibly TRBD1 (6 bases). This CDR3 is built from 11 residues. V was shortened by 6 bases and J by 10 bases, with 10 bases between the two germline ends. Germline V CDR1 and CDR2: LGHNT, FRNRAP.

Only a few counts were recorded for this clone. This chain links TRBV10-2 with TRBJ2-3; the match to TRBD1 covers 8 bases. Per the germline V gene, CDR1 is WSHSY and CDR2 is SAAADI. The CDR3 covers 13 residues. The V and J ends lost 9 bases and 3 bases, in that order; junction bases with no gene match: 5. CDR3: CASLTGETDTQYF. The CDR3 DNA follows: TGCGCCAGTTTGACAGGGGAGACAGATACGCAGTATTTT.

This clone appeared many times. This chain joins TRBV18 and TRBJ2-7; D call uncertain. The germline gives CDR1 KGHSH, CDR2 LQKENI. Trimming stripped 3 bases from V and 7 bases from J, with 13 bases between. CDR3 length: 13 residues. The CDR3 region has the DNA TGTGCCAGCTCACCCTCAGACTCACGGGAGCAGTACTTC. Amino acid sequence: CASSPSDSREQYF. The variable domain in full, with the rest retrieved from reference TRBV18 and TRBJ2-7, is NAGVMQNPRHLVRRRGQEARLRCSPMKGHSHVYWYRQLPEEGLKFMVYLQKENIIDESGMPKERFSAEFPKEGPSILRIQQVVRGDSAAYFCASSPSDSREQYFGPGTRLTVT.

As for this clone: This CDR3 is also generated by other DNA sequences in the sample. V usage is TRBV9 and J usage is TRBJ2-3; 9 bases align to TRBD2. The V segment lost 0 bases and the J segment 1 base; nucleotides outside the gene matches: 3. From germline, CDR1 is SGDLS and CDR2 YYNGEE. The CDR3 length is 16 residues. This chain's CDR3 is CASSVGGGGGTDTQYF. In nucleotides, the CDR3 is TGTGCCAGCAGCGTAGGAGGCGGGGGGGGCACAGATACGCAGTATTTT.

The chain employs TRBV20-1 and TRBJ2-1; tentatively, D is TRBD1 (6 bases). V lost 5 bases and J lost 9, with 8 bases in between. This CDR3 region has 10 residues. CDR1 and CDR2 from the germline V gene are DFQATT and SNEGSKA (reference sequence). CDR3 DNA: TGCAGTGCTGCCAGGGGTGAGCAGTTCTTC. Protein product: CSAARGEQFF.

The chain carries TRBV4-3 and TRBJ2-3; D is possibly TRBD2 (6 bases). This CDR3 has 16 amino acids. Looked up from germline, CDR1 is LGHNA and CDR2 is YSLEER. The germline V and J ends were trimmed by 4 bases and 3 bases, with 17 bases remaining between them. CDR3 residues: CASSPYYGGVTDTQYF. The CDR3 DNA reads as TGCGCCAGCAGCCCCTATTACGGCGGGGTGACAGATACGCAGTATTTT.